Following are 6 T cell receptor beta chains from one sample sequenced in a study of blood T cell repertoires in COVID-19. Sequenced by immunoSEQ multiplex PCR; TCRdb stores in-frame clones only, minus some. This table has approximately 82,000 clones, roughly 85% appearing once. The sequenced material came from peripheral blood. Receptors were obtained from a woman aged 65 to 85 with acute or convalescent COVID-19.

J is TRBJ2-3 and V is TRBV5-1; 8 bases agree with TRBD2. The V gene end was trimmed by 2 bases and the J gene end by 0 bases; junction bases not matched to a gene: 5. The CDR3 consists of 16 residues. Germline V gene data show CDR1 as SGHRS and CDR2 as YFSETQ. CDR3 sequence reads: CASSFLSGGSTDTQYF. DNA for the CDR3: TGCGCCAGCAGCTTTTTGTCGGGAGGGAGCACAGATACGCAGTATTTT.

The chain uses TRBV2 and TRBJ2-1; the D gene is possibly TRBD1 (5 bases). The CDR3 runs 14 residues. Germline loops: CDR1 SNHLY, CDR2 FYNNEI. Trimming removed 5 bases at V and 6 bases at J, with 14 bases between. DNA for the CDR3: TGTGCCAGCAGTCTGGACACCATCGGCAATGAGCAGTTCTTC. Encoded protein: CASSLDTIGNEQFF.

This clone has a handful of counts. The CDR3 sequence is CASSPGTSGFQETQYF. CDR3 DNA: TGCGCCAGCAGCCCGGGGACTAGCGGGTTTCAAGAGACCCAGTACTTC. The rearrangement joins TRBV5-1 to TRBJ2-5, with 12 nucleotides matching TRBD2. Germline V lookup: CDR1 SGHRS, CDR2 YFSETQ. V gave up 4 bases and J gave up 2 bases; unmatched junction bases: 6. There are 16 residues in the CDR3.

CDR3 sequence (DNA): TGTGCCAGCAGCTTGGGGGGAGGGAATCAGCCCCAGCATTTT. Its translation: CASSLGGGNQPQHF. The chain couples TRBV5-6 to TRBJ1-5; no reliable D call. Germline V gives CDR1 SGHDT, CDR2 YYEEEE. V was cut by 0 bases and J by 4 bases, with 8 bases left in between. This CDR3 comprises 14 residues. Full variable domain (remainder filled in from reference TRBV5-6 and TRBJ1-5): DAGVTQSPTHLIKTRGQQVTLRCSPKSGHDTVSWYQQALGQGPQFIFQYYEEEERQRGNFPDRFSGHQFPNYSSELNVNALLLGDSALYLCASSLGGGNQPQHFGDGTRLSIL.

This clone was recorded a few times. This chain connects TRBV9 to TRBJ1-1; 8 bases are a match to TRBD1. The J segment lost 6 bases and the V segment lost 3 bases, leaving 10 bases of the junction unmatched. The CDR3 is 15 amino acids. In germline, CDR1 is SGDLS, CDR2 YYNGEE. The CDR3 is CASSAQGQGSSEAFF. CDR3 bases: TGTGCCAGCAGCGCACAAGGACAGGGATCCTCTGAAGCTTTCTTT.

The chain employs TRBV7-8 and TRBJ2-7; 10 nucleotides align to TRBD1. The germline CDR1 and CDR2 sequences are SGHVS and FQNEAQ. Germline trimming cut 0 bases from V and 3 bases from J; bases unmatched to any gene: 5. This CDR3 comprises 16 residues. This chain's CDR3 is CASSLAGQGDHYEQYF. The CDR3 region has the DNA TGTGCCAGCAGCTTAGCCGGACAGGGGGACCACTACGAGCAGTACTTC.